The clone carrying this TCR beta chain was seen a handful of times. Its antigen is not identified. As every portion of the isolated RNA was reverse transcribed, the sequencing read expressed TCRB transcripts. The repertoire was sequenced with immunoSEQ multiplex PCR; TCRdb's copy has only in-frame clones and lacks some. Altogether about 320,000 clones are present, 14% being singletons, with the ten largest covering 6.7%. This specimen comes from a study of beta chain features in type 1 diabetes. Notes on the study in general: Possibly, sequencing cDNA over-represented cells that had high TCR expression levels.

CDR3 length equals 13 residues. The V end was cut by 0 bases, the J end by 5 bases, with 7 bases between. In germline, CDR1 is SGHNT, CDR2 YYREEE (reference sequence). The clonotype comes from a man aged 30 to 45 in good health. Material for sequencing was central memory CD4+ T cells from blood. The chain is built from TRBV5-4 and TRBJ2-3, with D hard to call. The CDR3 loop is CASSLALGDTQYF. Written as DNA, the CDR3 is TGTGCCAGCAGCTTGGCCTTGGGAGATACGCAGTATTTT.